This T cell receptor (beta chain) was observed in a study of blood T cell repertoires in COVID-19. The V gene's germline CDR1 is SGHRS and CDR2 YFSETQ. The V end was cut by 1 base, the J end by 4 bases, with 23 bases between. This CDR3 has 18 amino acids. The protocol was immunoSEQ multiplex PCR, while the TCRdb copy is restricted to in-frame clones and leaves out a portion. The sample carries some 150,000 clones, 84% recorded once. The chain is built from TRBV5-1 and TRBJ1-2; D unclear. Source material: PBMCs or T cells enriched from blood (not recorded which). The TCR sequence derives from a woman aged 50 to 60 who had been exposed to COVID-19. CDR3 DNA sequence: TGCGCCAGCAGCTTGTCCGGTCCCCGGCAGTTGGACTTCTATGGCTACACCTTC. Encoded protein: CASSLSGPRQLDFYGYTF.